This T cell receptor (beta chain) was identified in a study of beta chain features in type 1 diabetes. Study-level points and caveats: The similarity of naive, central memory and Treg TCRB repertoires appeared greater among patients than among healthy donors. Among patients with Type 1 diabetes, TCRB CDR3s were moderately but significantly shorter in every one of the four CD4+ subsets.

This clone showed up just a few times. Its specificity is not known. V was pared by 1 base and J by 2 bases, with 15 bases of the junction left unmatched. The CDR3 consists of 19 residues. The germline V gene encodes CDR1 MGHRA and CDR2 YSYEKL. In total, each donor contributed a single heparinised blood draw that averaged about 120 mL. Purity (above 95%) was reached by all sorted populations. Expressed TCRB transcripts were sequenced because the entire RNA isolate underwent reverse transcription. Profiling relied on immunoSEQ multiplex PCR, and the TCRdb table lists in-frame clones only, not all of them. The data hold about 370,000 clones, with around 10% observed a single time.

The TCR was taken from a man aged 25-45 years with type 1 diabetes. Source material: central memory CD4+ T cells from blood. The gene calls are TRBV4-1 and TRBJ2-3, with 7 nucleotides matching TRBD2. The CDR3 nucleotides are TGCGCCAGCAGCCAAGGAAGTGGTAGGTGGGAGGGACTCACAGATACGCAGTATTTT. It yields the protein CASSQGSGRWEGLTDTQYF.